Sequencing of this T cell receptor beta chain was carried out in a study of cytomegalovirus exposure and HLA in healthy donors. The study's findings and limits: Researchers reported that a few CMV-associated chains were confirmed in vitro as CMV antigen-specific. Owing to their indistinguishability, certain V segments, notably TRBV6-2 and TRBV6-3, were excluded. Segments of the TCR beta V type were, in most cases, productive about 87% or about 30% of the time in an earlier analysis. For most subjects, TCR beta sequences were reported to predict HLA-A and HLA-B alleles with accuracy.

A word on this clone: The antigen remains undetermined.

PCR used 60 Vbeta primers and 13 Jbeta primers. Clones were sequenced by immunoSEQ multiplex PCR, and TCRdb holds only the in-frame ones, with some missing. The table records over 55,000 clones, 80% of them present only once. CDR3 length: 16 amino acids. Per germline, CDR1 SQVTM and CDR2 ANQGSEA. The V end was cut by 1 base, the J end by 0 bases, with 15 bases between. Sequencing used PBMCs. The V gene is TRBV29-1, the J gene TRBJ1-2; D possibly corresponds to TRBD1 (5 bases). This sequence was found in a woman younger than 45 in good health and CMV-seronegative. CDR3 coding DNA: TGCAGCGTTGAAGGTCGAGGGAGGGGAGCTAACTATGGCTACACCTTC. Encoded protein: CSVEGRGRGANYGYTF.